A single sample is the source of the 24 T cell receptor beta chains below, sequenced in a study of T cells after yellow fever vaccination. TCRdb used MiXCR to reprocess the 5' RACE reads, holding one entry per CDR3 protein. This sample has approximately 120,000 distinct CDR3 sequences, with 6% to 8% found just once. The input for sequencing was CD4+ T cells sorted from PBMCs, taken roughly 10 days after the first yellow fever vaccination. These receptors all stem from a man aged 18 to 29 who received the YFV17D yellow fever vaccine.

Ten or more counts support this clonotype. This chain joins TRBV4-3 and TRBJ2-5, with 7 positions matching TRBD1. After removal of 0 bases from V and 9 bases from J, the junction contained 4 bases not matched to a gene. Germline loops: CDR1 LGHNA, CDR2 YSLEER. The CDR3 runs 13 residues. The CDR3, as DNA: TGCGCCAGCAGCCAAGAAAAAACAGGGGCCCAGTACTTC. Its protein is CASSQEKTGAQYF.

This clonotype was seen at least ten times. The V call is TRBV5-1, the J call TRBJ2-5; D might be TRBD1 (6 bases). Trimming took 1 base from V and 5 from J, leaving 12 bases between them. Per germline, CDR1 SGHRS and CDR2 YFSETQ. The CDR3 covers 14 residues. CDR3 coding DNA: TGCGCCAGCAGCTTGATGGGGGCTTTGGAGACCCAGTACTTC. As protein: CASSLMGALETQYF.

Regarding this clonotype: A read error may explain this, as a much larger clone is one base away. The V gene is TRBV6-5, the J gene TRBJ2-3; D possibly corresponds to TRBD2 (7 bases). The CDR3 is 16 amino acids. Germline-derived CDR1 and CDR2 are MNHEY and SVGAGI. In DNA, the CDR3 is TGTGCCAGCAGTTATCTCGGGGGGCCTAGCACAGATATGCAGTATTTT. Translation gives CASSYLGGPSTDMQYF.

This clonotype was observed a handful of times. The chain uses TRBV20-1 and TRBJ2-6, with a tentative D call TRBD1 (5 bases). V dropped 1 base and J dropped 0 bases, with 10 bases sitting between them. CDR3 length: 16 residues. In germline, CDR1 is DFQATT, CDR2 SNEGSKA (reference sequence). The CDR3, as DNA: TGCAGTGCTAGAGGGCAAGGGGCCTCTGGGGCCAACGTCCTGACTTTC. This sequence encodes CSARGQGASGANVLTF.

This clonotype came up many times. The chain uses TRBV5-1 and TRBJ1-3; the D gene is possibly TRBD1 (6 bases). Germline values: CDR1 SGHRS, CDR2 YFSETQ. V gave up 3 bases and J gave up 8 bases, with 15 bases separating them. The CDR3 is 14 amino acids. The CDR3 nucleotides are TGCGCCAGCAGCTCGGACAGTAACAAGTACACCATATATTTT. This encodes CASSSDSNKYTIYF.

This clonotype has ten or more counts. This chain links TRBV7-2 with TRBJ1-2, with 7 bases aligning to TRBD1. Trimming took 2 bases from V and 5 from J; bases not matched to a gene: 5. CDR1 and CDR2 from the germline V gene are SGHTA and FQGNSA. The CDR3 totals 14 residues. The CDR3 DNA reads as TGTGCCAGCAGCTTATCGCAGGGGGATTATGGCTACACCTTC. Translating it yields CASSLSQGDYGYTF.

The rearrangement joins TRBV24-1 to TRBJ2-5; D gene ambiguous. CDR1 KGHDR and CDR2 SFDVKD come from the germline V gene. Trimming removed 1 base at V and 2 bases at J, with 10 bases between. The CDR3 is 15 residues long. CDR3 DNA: TGTGCCACCAGTGATTTCCAAGATACTCAAGAGACCCAGTACTTC. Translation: CATSDFQDTQETQYF.

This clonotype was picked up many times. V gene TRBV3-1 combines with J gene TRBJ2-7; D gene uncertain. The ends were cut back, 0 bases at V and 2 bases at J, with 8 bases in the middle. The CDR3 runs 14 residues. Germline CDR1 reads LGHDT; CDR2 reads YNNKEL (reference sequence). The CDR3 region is CASSQDVTAYEQYF. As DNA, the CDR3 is TGTGCCAGCAGCCAAGACGTCACAGCCTACGAGCAGTACTTC.

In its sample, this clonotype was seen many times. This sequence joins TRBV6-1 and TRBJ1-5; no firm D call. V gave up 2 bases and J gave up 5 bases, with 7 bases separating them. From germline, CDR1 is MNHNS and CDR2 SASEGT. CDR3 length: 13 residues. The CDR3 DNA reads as TGTGCCAGCAGTGAAACCTCTTATCAGCCCCAGCATTTT. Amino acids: CASSETSYQPQHF.

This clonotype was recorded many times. The CDR3 DNA reads TGTGCCAGCTCACCTCCCCCGACTAGCGGGGAGACCCAGTACTTC. It translates to CASSPPPTSGETQYF. The chain combines TRBV18 with TRBJ2-5, with 10 bases aligning to TRBD2. V trimming: 3 bases; J trimming: 5 bases; junction bases outside the gene matches: 6. The germline CDR1 and CDR2 sequences are KGHSH and LQKENI. CDR3 length: 15 amino acids. Variable domain in full (rest from reference TRBV18 and TRBJ2-5): NAGVMQNPRHLVRRRGQEARLRCSPMKGHSHVYWYRQLPEEGLKFMVYLQKENIIDESGMPKERFSAEFPKEGPSILRIQQVVRGDSAAYFCASSPPPTSGETQYFGPGTRLLVL.

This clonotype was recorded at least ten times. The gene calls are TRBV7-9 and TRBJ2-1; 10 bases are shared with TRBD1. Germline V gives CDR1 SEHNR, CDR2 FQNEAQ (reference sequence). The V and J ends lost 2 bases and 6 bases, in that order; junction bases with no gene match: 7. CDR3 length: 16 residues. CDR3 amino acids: CASSLFRDRGRNEQFF. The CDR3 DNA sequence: TGTGCCAGCAGCTTATTCCGCGACAGGGGGCGCAATGAGCAGTTCTTC.

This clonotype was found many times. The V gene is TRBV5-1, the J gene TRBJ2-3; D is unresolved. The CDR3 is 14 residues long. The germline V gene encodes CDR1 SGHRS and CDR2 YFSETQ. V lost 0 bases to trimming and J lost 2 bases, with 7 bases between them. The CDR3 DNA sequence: TGCGCCAGCAGCTTGGCCGATTACACAGATACGCAGTATTTT. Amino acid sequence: CASSLADYTDTQYF.

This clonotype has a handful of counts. CDR3 nucleotide sequence: TGTGCCAGCAGCCCGGGACAGGGTAAGGACACTGAAGCTTTCTTT. Translated, it gives CASSPGQGKDTEAFF. The rearrangement joins TRBV4-2 to TRBJ1-1; 9 nucleotides agree with TRBD1. The length of the CDR3 is 15 residues. V lost 4 bases, J lost 3 bases, and 6 bases stayed unmatched. The germline V gene has CDR1 LGHNA and CDR2 YNFKEQ.

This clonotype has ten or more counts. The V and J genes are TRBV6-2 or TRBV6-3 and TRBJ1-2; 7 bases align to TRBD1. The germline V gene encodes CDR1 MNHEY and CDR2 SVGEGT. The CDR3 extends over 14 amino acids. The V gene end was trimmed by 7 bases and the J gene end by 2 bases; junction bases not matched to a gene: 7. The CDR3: CASTEPRGNYGYTF. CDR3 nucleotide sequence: TGTGCCAGCACCGAACCCAGGGGGAACTATGGCTACACCTTC.

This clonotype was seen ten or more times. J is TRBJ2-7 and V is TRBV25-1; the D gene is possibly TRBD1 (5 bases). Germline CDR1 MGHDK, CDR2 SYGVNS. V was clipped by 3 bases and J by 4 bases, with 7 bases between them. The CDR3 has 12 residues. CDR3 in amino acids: CASSDRVYEQYF. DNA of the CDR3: TGTGCCAGCAGTGACAGGGTTTACGAGCAGTACTTC.

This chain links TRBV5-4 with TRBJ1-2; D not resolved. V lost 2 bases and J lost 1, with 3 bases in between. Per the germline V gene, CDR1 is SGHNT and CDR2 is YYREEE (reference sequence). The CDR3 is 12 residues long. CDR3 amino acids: CASSFINYGYTF. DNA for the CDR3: TGTGCCAGCAGCTTTATTAACTATGGCTACACCTTC. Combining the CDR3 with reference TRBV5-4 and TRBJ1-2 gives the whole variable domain ETGVTQSPTHLIKTRGQQVTLRCSSQSGHNTVSWYQQALGQGPQFIFQYYREEENGRGNFPPRFSGLQFPNYSSELNVNALELDDSALYLCASSFINYGYTFGSGTRLTVV.

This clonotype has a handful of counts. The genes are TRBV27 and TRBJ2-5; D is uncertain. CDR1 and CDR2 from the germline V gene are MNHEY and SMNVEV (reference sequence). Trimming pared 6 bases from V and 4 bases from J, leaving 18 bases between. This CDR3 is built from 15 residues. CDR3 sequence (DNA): TGTGCCAGCAGCCGCTTAGCTGTAGCTACAGAGACCCAGTACTTC. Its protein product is CASSRLAVATETQYF.

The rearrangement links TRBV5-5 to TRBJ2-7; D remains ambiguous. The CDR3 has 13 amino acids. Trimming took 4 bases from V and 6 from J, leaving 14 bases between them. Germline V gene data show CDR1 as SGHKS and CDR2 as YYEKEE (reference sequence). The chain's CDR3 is CASSPGLSCEQYV. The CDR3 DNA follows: TGTGCCAGCAGCCCCGGGCTCAGCTGCGAGCAGTACGTC.

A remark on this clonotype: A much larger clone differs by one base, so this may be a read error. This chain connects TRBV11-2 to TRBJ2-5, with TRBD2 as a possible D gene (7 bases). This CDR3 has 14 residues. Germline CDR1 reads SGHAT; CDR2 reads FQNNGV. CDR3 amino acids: CASRGGGDQETHYF. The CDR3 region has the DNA TGTGCCAGCAGAGGGGGAGGGGACCAAGAGACCCATTACTTC. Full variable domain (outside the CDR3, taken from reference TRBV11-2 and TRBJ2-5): EAGVAQSPRYKIIEKRQSVAFWCNPISGHATLYWYQQILGQGPKLLIQFQNNGVVDDSQLPKDRFSAERLKGVDSTLKIQPAKLEDSAVYLCASRGGGDQETHYFGPGTRLLVL.

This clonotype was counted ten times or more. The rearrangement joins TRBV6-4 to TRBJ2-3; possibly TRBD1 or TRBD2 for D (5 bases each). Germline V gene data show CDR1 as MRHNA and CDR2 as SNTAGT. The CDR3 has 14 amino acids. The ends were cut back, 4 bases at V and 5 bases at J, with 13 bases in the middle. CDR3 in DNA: TGTGCCAGCAGTGCAAACGGGGCAAGAGATACGCAGTATTTT. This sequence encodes CASSANGARDTQYF.

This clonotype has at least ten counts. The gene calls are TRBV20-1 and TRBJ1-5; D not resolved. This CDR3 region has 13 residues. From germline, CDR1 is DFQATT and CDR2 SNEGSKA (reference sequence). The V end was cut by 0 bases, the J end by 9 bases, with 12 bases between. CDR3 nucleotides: TGCAGTGCTAGAGACTACCCAGGAGGGCCCCAGCATTTT. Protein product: CSARDYPGGPQHF.

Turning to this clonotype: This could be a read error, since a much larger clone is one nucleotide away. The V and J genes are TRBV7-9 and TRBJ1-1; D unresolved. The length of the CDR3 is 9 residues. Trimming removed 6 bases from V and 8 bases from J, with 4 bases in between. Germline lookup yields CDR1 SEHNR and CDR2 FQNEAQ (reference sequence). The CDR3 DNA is TGTGCCAGCAGAGAGGAAGCTTTCTTT. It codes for CASREEAFF. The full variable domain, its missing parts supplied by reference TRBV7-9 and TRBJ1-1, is DTGVSQNPRHKITKRGQNVTFRCDPISEHNRLYWYRQTLGQGPEFLTYFQNEAQLEKSRLLSDRFSAERPKGSFSTLEIQRTEQGDSAMYLCASREEAFFGQGTRLTVV.

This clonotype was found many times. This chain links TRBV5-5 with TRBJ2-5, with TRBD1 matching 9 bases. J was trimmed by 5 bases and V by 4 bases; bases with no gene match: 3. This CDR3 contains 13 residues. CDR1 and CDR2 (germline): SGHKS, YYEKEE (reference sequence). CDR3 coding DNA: TGTGCCAGCAGCCTACAGGGGGCTGAGACCCAGTACTTC. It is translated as CASSLQGAETQYF.

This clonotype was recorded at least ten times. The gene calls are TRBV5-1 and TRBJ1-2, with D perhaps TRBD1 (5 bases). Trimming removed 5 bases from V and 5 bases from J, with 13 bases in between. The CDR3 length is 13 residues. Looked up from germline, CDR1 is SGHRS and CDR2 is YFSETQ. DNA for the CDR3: TGCGCCAGCAGTTTCGACGGGGGATATGGCTACACCTTC. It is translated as CASSFDGGYGYTF.